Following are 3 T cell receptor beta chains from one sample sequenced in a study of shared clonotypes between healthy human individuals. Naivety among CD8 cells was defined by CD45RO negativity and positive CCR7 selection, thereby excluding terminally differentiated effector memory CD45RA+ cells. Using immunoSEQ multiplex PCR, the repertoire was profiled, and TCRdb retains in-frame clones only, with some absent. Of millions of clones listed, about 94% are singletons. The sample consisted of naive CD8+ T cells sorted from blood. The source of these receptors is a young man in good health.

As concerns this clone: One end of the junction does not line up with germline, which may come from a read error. The CDR3 spells CASRQGPSGVEIGYTF. The DNA of the CDR3 is TGCGCCAGCAGACAAGGGCCGTCAGGGGTTGAAATTGGCTACACCTTC. The chain uses TRBV4-1 and TRBJ1-2; weak D call: TRBD1 (6 bases). From germline, CDR1 is MGHRA and CDR2 YSYEKL. The CDR3 is made up of 16 amino acids.

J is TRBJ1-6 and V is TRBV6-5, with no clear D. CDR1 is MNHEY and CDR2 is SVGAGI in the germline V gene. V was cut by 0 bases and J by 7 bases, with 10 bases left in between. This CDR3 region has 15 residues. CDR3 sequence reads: CASSYSQGGNSPLHF. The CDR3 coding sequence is TGTGCCAGCAGTTACTCCCAAGGCGGGAATTCACCCCTCCACTTT.

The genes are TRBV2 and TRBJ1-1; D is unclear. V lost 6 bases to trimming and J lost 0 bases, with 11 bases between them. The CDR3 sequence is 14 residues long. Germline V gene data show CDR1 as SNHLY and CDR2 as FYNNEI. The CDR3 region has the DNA TGTGCCAGCAGGGTGGGTTCCATGAACACTGAAGCTTTCTTT. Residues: CASRVGSMNTEAFF.